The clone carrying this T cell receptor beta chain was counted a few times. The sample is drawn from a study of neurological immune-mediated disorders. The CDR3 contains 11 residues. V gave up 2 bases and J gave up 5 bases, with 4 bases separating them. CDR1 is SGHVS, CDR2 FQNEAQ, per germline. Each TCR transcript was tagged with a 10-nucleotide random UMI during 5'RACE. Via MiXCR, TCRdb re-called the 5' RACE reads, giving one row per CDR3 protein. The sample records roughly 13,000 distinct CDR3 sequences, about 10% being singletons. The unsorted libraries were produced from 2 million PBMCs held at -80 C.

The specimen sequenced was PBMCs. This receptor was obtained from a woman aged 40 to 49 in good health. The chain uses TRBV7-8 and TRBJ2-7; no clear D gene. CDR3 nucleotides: TGTGCCAGCAGCTTATCAGACGAGCAGTACTTC. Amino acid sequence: CASSLSDEQYF.